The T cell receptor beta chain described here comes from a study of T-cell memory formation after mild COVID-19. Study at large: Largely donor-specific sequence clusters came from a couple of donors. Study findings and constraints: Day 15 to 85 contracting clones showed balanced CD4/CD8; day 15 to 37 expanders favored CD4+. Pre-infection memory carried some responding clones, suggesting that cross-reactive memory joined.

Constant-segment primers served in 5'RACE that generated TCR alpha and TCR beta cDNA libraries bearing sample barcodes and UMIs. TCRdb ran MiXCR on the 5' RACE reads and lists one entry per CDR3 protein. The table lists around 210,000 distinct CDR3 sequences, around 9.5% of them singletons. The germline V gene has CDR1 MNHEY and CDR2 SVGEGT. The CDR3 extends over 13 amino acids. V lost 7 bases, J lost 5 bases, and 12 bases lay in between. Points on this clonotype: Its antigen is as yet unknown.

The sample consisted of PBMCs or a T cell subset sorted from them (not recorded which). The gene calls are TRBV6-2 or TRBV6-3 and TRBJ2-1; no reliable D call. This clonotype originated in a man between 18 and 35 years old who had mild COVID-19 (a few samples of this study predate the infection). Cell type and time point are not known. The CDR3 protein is CASTLYPDNEQFF. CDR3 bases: TGTGCCAGCACACTATACCCCGACAATGAGCAGTTCTTC.